One and the same sample provided the 26 T cell receptor beta chains below, sequenced in a study of CD8 T cells in Susac syndrome (dated by TCRdb to about 2019). The library was obtained by the immunoSEQ multiplex PCR assay. RNA was extracted using the RNeasy kit, and about 0.45 to 1 ug of the RNA was reverse transcribed with random hexamers. The public reads were quality trimmed at Q25 with fastp and then assembled into clones with MiXCR by TCRdb, keeping productive beta chains. Rows with a matching CDR3 protein are joined into one entry that keeps the most common DNA and genes. The sample records approximately 200,000 distinct CDR3 sequences, roughly 94% of which are singletons. The leading ten clones occupy around 0.076% of the sample. The specimen was CD4+ T cells from PBMCs. Receptors were obtained from a human donor with multiple sclerosis.

The chain recombines TRBV9 with TRBJ1-5; D might be TRBD1 (6 bases). The V end lost 7 bases, the J end lost 3 bases, and 11 bases lay between the germline ends. This CDR3 region has 13 residues. CDR1 and CDR2 from the germline V gene are SGDLS and YYNGEE. The CDR3 region is CASARDNNQPQHF. CDR3 nucleotides: TGTGCCAGCGCCCGGGACAACAATCAGCCCCAGCATTTT.

This chain joins TRBV9 and TRBJ1-2; no reliable D call. Germline loops: CDR1 SGDLS, CDR2 YYNGEE. V was clipped by 4 bases and J by 8 bases, with 27 bases between them. This CDR3 comprises 17 residues. CDR3 region: CASSRVQRPPESGGYTF. CDR3 DNA: TGTGCCAGCAGCAGAGTACAGAGACCTCCCGAATCTGGCGGCTACACCTTC.

V usage is TRBV30 and J usage is TRBJ1-2, with D tentatively TRBD1 (5 bases). This CDR3 is 13 amino acids long. V lost 0 bases, J lost 7 bases, and 12 bases lay in between. Germline V CDR1 and CDR2: GTSNPN, SVGIG (reference sequence). The CDR3, as DNA: TGTGCCTGGAGTGTAGCCAGGGAGCCTGGCTACACCTTC. Its protein is CAWSVAREPGYTF.

The J gene is TRBJ1-2, the V gene TRBV23-1, with 10 nucleotides matching TRBD1. TRBV23-1 has ORF status, its function being uncertain. The CDR3 consists of 14 residues. Trimming removed 11 bases from V and 4 bases from J; junction bases left unmatched: 10. The CDR3 DNA sequence: TGCGCCCTCCGGGACAGGGGAGTCCCCTATGGCTACACCTTC. The encoded protein is CALRDRGVPYGYTF.

The chain combines TRBV20-1 with TRBJ1-2; D unclear. Trimming removed 6 bases at V and 4 bases at J, with 6 bases between. This CDR3 is 10 amino acids long. Germline values: CDR1 DFQATT, CDR2 SNEGSKA (reference sequence). In DNA, the CDR3 is TGCAGTGCCCAGAGCTATGGCTACACCTTC. As protein: CSAQSYGYTF.

The rearrangement joins TRBV9 to TRBJ2-4; possible D gene TRBD1, 6 bases. CDR1 is SGDLS and CDR2 is YYNGEE in the germline V gene. This CDR3 has 14 amino acids. The V and J ends lost 0 bases and 7 bases respectively, with 11 bases between them. CDR3 in DNA: TGTGCCAGCAGCGTAGAGAGGGACATCAACATTCAGTACTTC. This gives the protein CASSVERDINIQYF.

The chain carries TRBV3-1 and TRBJ2-1, with no clear D. Trimming cost V 3 bases and J 4 bases, with 7 bases left between them. The CDR3 has 13 residues. Germline values: CDR1 LGHDT, CDR2 YNNKEL (reference sequence). The CDR3 sequence is CASSQLGYNEQFF. The CDR3 DNA sequence: TGTGCCAGCAGCCAGTTAGGATACAATGAGCAGTTCTTC.

This chain connects TRBV20-1 to TRBJ2-3, with D tentatively TRBD1 (5 bases). This CDR3 contains 14 residues. V lost 8 bases and J lost 1, with 16 bases in between. The germline V gene encodes CDR1 DFQATT and CDR2 SNEGSKA (reference sequence). CDR3 region: CSRWGGLGTDTQYF. The DNA for the CDR3 is TGCAGTCGATGGGGCGGCCTAGGCACAGATACGCAGTATTTT.

The genes are TRBV20-1 and TRBJ1-2; perhaps TRBD1 as D (5 bases). The germline CDR1 and CDR2 sequences are DFQATT and SNEGSKA (reference sequence). Trimming pared 3 bases from V and 1 base from J, leaving 12 bases between. This CDR3 is built from 14 residues. The CDR3 reads CSARFQGFNYGYTF. The CDR3 coding sequence is TGCAGTGCTAGGTTTCAGGGATTTAACTATGGCTACACCTTC.

The chain combines TRBV3-1 with TRBJ1-1; weak D call: TRBD1 (5 bases). The germline CDR1 and CDR2 sequences are LGHDT and YNNKEL (reference sequence). Trimming took 7 bases from V and 8 from J, leaving 17 bases between them. This CDR3 spans 13 amino acids. The CDR3 DNA sequence: TGTGCCAGCACCGGGGGTCTTAACAGGGAAGCTTTCTTT. Protein: CASTGGLNREAFF.

CDR3 coding DNA: TGTGCCAGCAACCAACCGCCTCAGGGTCTCTACTTC. Translation: CASNQPPQGLYF. This sequence joins TRBV6-5 and TRBJ2-7; D perhaps matches TRBD1 (5 bases). Trimming stripped 7 bases from V and 13 bases from J, with 20 bases between. The CDR3 sequence is 12 residues long. Per germline, CDR1 MNHEY and CDR2 SVGAGI.

The V call is TRBV12-3 or TRBV12-4, the J call TRBJ1-1, with unresolved D. The CDR3 extends over 16 amino acids. Trimming removed 5 bases at V and 1 base at J, with 17 bases between. Here the CDR3 reads CASSLGRATPNTEAFF. CDR3 nucleotides: TGTGCCAGCAGTCTCGGACGGGCCACTCCGAACACTGAAGCTTTCTTT.

The V gene is TRBV20-1, the J gene TRBJ2-1, with 10 bases aligning to TRBD2. Germline V gene data show CDR1 as DFQATT and CDR2 as SNEGSKA (reference sequence). The CDR3 consists of 14 residues. Trimming removed 6 bases from V and 8 bases from J; junction bases left unmatched: 10. The CDR3 DNA sequence: TGCAGTGCGCAGCGGGGGGGCGAGAGAGATGAGCAGTTCTTC. Its translation is CSAQRGGERDEQFF.

This clonotype was seen a single time. The chain uses TRBV29-1 and TRBJ1-6; tentative D call: TRBD1 (6 bases). The CDR3 loop spans 17 amino acids. CDR1 SQVTM and CDR2 ANQGSEA come from the germline V gene. The V gene lost 6 bases and the J gene lost 2 bases, with 20 bases spanning the gap. For the CDR3, the DNA is TGCAGCGTGGGAGTCGGAGGGGGAAGCGCCTATAATTCACCCCTCCACTTT. It yields the protein CSVGVGGGSAYNSPLHF.

The genes are TRBV27 and TRBJ2-3; the D gene is possibly TRBD2 (6 bases). The V gene's germline CDR1 is MNHEY and CDR2 SMNVEV (reference sequence). CDR3 size: 15 residues. Trimming cost V 2 bases and J 4 bases, with 13 bases left between them. Here the CDR3 DNA reads TGTGCCAGCAGTTTAGGGACTCCGAACGCAGATACGCAGTATTTT. Translating gives CASSLGTPNADTQYF.

V usage is TRBV29-1 and J usage is TRBJ2-7, with D possibly TRBD2 on 6 matching bases. This CDR3 is 11 amino acids long. Trimming left V 5 bases short and J 7 bases short, with 12 bases between. In germline, CDR1 is SQVTM, CDR2 ANQGSEA. The CDR3 nucleotides read TGCAGCGTTTCGGGGGAAGGGGAGCAGTACTTC. Its protein product is CSVSGEGEQYF.

The genes are TRBV20-1 and TRBJ1-6; a weak D match, TRBD1 (6 bases). The CDR3 runs to 13 residues. Germline CDR1 reads DFQATT; CDR2 reads SNEGSKA (reference sequence). V lost 2 bases to trimming and J lost 7 bases, with 9 bases between them. CDR3 sequence: CSARRDNNSPLHF. Here the CDR3 DNA reads TGCAGTGCTAGAAGGGACAACAATTCACCCCTCCACTTT.

The rearrangement links TRBV12-3 or TRBV12-4 to TRBJ1-2, with 9 bases fitting TRBD1. The CDR3 totals 13 residues. V lost 7 bases, J lost 6 bases, and 6 bases stayed unmatched. Here the CDR3 reads CASNRGRTDGYTF. The CDR3 bases are TGTGCCAGCAACAGGGGGCGCACGGATGGCTACACCTTC.

The V gene is TRBV30, the J gene TRBJ1-5; perhaps TRBD1 as D (5 bases). V was cut by 4 bases and J by 6 bases, with 10 bases left in between. The CDR3 is 12 residues long. Germline V lookup: CDR1 GTSNPN, CDR2 SVGIG (reference sequence). Written as DNA, the CDR3 is TGTGCCTGGATGACCGGGGGTCAGCCCCAGCATTTT. Its protein is CAWMTGGQPQHF.

For the CDR3, the DNA is TGCAGTACCACTCGGGACACGGCGAACACTGAAGCTTTCTTT. Its protein product is CSTTRDTANTEAFF. The rearrangement links TRBV20-1 to TRBJ1-1, with D possibly being TRBD1 (6 bases). There are 14 residues in the CDR3. Trimming stripped 8 bases from V and 1 base from J, with 17 bases between. Germline V gives CDR1 DFQATT, CDR2 SNEGSKA (reference sequence).

This chain joins TRBV29-1 and TRBJ2-7; 9 bases match TRBD1. Germline V gives CDR1 SQVTM, CDR2 ANQGSEA. With 7 bases clipped from V and 6 bases from J, the junction kept 16 bases outside the gene matches. There are 15 residues in the CDR3. The chain's CDR3 is CSALKSGTGQREQYF. The CDR3 DNA follows: TGCAGCGCATTGAAATCCGGGACAGGGCAACGCGAGCAGTACTTC.

The chain joins TRBV3-1 to TRBJ1-6; D unresolved. The CDR3 has 12 residues. CDR1 and CDR2 (germline): LGHDT, YNNKEL (reference sequence). The V end lost 1 base, the J end lost 12 bases, and 7 bases lay between the germline ends. CDR3 protein: CASSQGSRPLHF. In DNA, the CDR3 is TGTGCCAGCAGCCAAGGGTCCCGACCCCTCCACTTT.

The V and J genes are TRBV5-1 and TRBJ2-5; D is ambiguous. The CDR3 covers 13 residues. Trimming took off 0 bases at V and 7 bases at J, with 10 bases between the two ends. The germline gives CDR1 SGHRS, CDR2 YFSETQ. CDR3 in DNA: TGCGCCAGCAGCTTGGGCATTTCGGGGACCCAGTACTTC. Translation: CASSLGISGTQYF.

The V call is TRBV6-1, the J call TRBJ1-2; 7 positions agree with TRBD1. Germline lookup yields CDR1 MNHNS and CDR2 SASEGT. Germline trimming cut 1 base from V and 4 bases from J; bases unmatched to any gene: 6. The CDR3 contains 15 residues. CDR3 in DNA: TGTGCCAGCAGTGAAGAGGCAGGGACAGCCTATGGCTACACCTTC. Translation: CASSEEAGTAYGYTF.

The chain recombines TRBV28 with TRBJ1-2; D may be TRBD1 (6 bases). Germline V CDR1 and CDR2: MDHEN, SYDVKM. The CDR3 runs to 11 residues. The V gene lost 10 bases and the J gene lost 4 bases, with 10 bases spanning the gap. The DNA of the CDR3 is TGTGCCACAGTAGGGGGCTATGGCTACACCTTC. It codes for CATVGGYGYTF.

As for this clonotype: Sequence at one end of the junction differs from germline and may be a read error. DNA for the CDR3: TGCAGCGTCGAAGCCAAATTCCGCACAGATACGCAGTATTTT. It yields the protein CSVEAKFRTDTQYF. The V and J genes are TRBV29-1 and TRBJ2-3; D remains ambiguous. Germline loops: CDR1 SQVTM, CDR2 ANQGSEA. The CDR3 length is 14 residues.